Listed here are 5 T cell receptor beta chains from one sample, sequenced in a study of blood T cell repertoires in COVID-19 (dated by TCRdb to about 2020). Library method: the immunoSEQ multiplex PCR assay. Held by TCRdb, this immuneACCESS table contains in-frame sequences only and omits some clones. Under half of the omission traces to an unresolved V gene where checked; the cause of the rest is unknown. Present in this sample are about 240,000 clones, around 90% of which were seen just once. The ten biggest clones cover just over 7% of the sample. Sequenced sample: peripheral blood. The receptors derive from a man in his fifties or sixties who had recovered from COVID-19.

This clone showed up just a few times. J is TRBJ2-6 and V is TRBV5-1; D not resolved. The CDR3 consists of 16 residues. V lost 4 bases and J 0 bases, leaving 11 bases between the germline ends. In germline, CDR1 is SGHRS, CDR2 YFSETQ. Written as DNA, the CDR3 is TGCGCCAGCAGCACCTACTTTAGCTCTGGGGCCAACGTCCTGACTTTC. This gives the protein CASSTYFSSGANVLTF. The full variable domain, its missing parts supplied by reference TRBV5-1 and TRBJ2-6, is KAGVTQTPRYLIKTRGQQVTLSCSPISGHRSVSWYQQTPGQGLQFLFEYFSETQRNKGNFPGRFSGRQFSNSRSEMNVSTLELGDSALYLCASSTYFSSGANVLTFGAGSRLTVL.

The V gene is TRBV2, the J gene TRBJ1-2, with TRBD1 matching 9 bases. From germline, CDR1 is SNHLY and CDR2 FYNNEI. CDR3 size: 13 residues. V was pared by 5 bases and J by 5 bases, with 3 bases of the junction left unmatched. CDR3 DNA: TGTGCCAGCAGTCCGGACAGGGGATATGGCTACACCTTC. Amino acids: CASSPDRGYGYTF.

This chain uses TRBV25-1 with TRBJ1-1, with 10 bases that match TRBD1. Per germline, CDR1 MGHDK and CDR2 SYGVNS. The V and J ends lost 7 bases and 4 bases, in that order; junction bases with no gene match: 3. This CDR3 is 13 amino acids long. CDR3 amino acids: CASIGQGGTEAFF. The CDR3 DNA reads TGTGCCAGCATTGGACAGGGGGGCACTGAAGCTTTCTTT.

The rearrangement uses TRBV3-1 (or the pseudogene TRBV3-2) and TRBJ1-5; 10 positions agree with TRBD1. The V gene end was trimmed by 4 bases and the J gene end by 7 bases; junction bases not matched to a gene: 7. CDR3 length equals 15 residues. CDR1 is LGHDT and CDR2 is YNNKEL in the germline V gene (reference sequence). The CDR3 bases are TGTGCCAGCAGCCCTAGGGACAGGGGTGGGCAGCCCCAGCATTTT. This codes for CASSPRDRGGQPQHF.

This rearrangement joins TRBV5-1 to TRBJ2-2, with 9 bases identical to TRBD1. The CDR3 runs to 14 residues. The V segment lost 6 bases and the J segment 4 bases; nucleotides outside the gene matches: 4. From germline, CDR1 is SGHRS and CDR2 YFSETQ. In DNA form, the CDR3 reads TGCGCCAGCAATAGGGGACAGGGCACCGGGGAGCTGTTTTTT. Translated: CASNRGQGTGELFF.